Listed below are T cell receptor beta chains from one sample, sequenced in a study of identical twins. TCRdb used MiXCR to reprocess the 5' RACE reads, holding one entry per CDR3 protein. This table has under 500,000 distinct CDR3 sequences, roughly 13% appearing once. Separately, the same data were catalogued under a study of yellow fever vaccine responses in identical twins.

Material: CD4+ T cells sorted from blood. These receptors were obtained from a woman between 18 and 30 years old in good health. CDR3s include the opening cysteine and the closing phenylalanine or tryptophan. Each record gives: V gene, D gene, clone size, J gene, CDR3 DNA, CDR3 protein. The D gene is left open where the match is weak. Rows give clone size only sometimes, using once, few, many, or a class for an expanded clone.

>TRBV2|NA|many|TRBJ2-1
TGTGCCAGCAGTTCAGGGGTTGGCTTAGCGAATGAGCAGTTCTTC
CASSSGVGLANEQFF
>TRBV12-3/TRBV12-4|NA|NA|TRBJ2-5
TGTGCCAGCAGGAGCCTTGGACAGGAGGAGGGAGAGACCCAGTACTTC
CASRSLGQEEGETQYF
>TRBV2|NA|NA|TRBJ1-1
TGTGCCAGCCTCGCCATGCCGGGTAACACTGAAGCTTTCTTT
CASLAMPGNTEAFF
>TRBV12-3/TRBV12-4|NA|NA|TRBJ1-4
TGTGCCAGCACCCAGAAGGGAGAAAAACTGTTTTTT
CASTQKGEKLFF
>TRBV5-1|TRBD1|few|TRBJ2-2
TGCGCCAGCAGCTCTGCAGGGGGCCAAGGGAGCACCGGGGAGCTGTTTTTT
CASSSAGGQGSTGELFF
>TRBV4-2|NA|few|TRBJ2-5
TGTGCCAGCAGCCAAGATTGGGGGGAGACCCAGTACTTC
CASSQDWGETQYF
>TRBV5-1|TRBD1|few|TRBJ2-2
TGCGCCAGCAGCTGGGACAGGGGCGGGAACACCGGGGAGCTGTTTTTT
CASSWDRGGNTGELFF
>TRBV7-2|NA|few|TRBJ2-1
TGTGCCAGCAGCTTAAGGTTGCGGTACGAGCAGTTCTTC
CASSLRLRYEQFF
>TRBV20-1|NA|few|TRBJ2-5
TGCAGTGCTTCTGCCGGGACTCGCAAGGGGTTC
CSASAGTRKGF
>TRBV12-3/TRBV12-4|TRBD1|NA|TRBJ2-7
TGTGCCAGCAGTTTAGGGACAGGGGCGCGGGAGCAGTACTTC
CASSLGTGAREQYF
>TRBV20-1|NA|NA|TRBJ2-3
TGCAGTGCTAGAGATTGGACAGCCGGCACAGATACGCAGTATTTT
CSARDWTAGTDTQYF
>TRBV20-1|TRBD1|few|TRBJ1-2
TGCAGTGCTCCCGCAGGGGGCGGCAACTATGGCTACACCTTC
CSAPAGGGNYGYTF